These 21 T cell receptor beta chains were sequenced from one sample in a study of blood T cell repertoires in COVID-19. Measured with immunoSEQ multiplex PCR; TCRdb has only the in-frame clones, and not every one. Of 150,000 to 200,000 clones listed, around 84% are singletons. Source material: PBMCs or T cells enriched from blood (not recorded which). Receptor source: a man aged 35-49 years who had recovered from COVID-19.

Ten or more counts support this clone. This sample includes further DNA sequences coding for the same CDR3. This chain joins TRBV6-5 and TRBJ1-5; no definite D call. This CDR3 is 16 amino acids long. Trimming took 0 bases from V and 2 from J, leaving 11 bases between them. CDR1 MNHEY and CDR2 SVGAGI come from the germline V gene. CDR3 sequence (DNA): TGTGCCAGCAGTTACTCGGGCAGCGGAGGCAATCAGCCCCAGCATTTT. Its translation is CASSYSGSGGNQPQHF.

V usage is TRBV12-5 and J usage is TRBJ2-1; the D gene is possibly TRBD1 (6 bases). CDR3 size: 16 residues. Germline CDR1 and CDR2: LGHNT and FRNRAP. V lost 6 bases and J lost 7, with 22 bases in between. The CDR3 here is CASGRSSGVVWNEQFF. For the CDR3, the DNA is TGTGCTAGTGGCCGATCGTCAGGGGTAGTCTGGAATGAGCAGTTCTTC.

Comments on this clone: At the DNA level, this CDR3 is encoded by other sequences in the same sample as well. CDR3 coding DNA: TGCGCCAGCCGGGGCGGGGGAGGCCCCACAGATACGCAGTATTTT. It encodes CASRGGGGPTDTQYF. The chain combines TRBV4-1 with TRBJ2-3, with TRBD2 matching over 7 bases. There are 15 residues in the CDR3. The V and J ends lost 8 bases and 2 bases, in that order; junction bases with no gene match: 10. Germline CDR1 reads MGHRA; CDR2 reads YSYEKL.

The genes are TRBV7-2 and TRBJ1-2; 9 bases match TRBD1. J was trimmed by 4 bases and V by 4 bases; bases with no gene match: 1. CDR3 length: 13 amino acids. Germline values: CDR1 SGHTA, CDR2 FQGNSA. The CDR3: CASSSGQGYGYTF. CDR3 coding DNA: TGTGCCAGCAGCTCGGGACAGGGCTATGGCTACACCTTC.

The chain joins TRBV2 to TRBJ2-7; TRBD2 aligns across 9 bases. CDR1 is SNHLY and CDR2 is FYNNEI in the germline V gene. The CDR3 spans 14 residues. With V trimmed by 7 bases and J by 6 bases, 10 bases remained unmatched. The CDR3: CASNAGGPLVEQYV. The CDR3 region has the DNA TGTGCCAGCAACGCGGGGGGGCCTTTGGTCGAGCAGTACGTC.

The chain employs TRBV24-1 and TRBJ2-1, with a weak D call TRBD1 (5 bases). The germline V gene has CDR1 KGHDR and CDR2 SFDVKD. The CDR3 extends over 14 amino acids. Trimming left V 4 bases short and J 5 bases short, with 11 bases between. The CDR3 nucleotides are TGTGCCACCAGTGACAGGGTCAAGGACAATGAGCAGTTCTTC. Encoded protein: CATSDRVKDNEQFF.

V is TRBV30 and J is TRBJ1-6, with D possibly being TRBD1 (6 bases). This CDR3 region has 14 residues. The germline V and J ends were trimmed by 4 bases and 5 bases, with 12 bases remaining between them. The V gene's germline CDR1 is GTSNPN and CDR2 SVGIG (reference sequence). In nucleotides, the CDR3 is TGTGCCTGGACCCCGGGACATGATAATTCACCCCTCCACTTT. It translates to CAWTPGHDNSPLHF.

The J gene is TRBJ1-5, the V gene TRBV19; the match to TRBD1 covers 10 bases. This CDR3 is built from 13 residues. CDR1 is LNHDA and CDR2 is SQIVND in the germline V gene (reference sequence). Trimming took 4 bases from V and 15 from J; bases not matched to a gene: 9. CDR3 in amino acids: CASSNPGQGNWHF. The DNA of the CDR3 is TGTGCCAGTAGTAATCCGGGACAGGGGAATTGGCATTTT.

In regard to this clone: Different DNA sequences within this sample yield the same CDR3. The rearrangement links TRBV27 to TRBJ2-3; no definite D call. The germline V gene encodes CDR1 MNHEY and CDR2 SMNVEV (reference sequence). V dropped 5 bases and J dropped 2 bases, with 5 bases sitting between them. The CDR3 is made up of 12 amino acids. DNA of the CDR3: TGTGCCAGCAGTCGGTTCACAGATACGCAGTATTTT. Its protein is CASSRFTDTQYF.

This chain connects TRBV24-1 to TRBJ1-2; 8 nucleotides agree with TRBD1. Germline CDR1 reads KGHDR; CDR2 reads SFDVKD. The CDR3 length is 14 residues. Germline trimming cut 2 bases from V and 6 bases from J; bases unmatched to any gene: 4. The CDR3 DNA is TGTGCCACCAGTGATTGGGGACAGGCGAATGGCTACACCTTC. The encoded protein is CATSDWGQANGYTF.

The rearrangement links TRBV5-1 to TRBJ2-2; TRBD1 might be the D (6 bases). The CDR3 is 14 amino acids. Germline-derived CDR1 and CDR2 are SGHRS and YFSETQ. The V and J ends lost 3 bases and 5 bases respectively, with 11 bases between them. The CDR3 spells CASSSGQGTGELFF. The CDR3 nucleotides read TGCGCCAGCAGCTCTGGGCAGGGGACCGGGGAGCTGTTTTTT.

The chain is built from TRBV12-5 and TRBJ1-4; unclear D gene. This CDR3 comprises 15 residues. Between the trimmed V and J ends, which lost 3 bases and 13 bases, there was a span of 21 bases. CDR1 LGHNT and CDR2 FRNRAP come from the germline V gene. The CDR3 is CASGFGASVGPSLFF. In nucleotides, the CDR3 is TGTGCTAGTGGTTTCGGAGCCTCGGTGGGTCCCTCACTGTTTTTT.

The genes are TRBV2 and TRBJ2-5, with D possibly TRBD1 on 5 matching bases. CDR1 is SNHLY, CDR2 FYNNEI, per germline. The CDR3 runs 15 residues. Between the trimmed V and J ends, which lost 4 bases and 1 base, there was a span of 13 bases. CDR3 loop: CASSVQGLSQETQYF. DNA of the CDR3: TGTGCCAGCAGTGTGCAGGGTCTTTCCCAAGAGACCCAGTACTTC.

The DNA for the CDR3 is TGTGCCAGCAGCTTAGCAAGCGGGGCCACGGGGGGTGAGCAGTTCTTC. Protein: CASSLASGATGGEQFF. The rearrangement links TRBV11-2 to TRBJ2-1; TRBD2 aligns across 7 bases. V was clipped by 1 base and J by 9 bases; unmatched bases: 12. Germline CDR1 is SGHAT and CDR2 is FQNNGV. This CDR3 region has 16 residues.

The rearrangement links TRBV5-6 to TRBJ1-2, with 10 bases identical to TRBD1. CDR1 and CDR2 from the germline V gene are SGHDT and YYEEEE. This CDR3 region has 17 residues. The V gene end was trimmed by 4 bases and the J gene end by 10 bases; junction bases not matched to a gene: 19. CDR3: CASSPAPTGGLVESYTF. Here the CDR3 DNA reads TGTGCCAGCAGCCCGGCCCCGACAGGGGGCTTGGTGGAATCCTACACCTTC.

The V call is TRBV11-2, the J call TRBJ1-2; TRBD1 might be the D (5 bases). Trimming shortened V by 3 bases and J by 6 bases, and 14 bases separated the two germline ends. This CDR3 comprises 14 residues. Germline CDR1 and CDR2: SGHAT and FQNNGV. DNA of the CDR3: TGTGCCAGCAGCTTTTCGGACACTGGTAATGGCTACACCTTC. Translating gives CASSFSDTGNGYTF.

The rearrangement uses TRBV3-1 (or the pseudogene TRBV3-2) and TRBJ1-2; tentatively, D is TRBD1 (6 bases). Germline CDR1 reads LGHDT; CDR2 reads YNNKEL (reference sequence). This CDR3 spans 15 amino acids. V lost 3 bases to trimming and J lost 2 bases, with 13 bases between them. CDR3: CASSQPGQQNYGYTF. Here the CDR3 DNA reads TGTGCCAGCAGCCAGCCGGGACAACAGAACTATGGCTACACCTTC.

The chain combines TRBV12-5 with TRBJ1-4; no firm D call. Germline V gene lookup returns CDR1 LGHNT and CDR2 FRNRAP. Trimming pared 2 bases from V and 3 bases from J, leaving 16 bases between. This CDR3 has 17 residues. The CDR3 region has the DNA TGTGCTAGTGGTTTGTCGGTCACCCTGAGGGCTAATGAAAAACTGTTTTTT. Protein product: CASGLSVTLRANEKLFF.

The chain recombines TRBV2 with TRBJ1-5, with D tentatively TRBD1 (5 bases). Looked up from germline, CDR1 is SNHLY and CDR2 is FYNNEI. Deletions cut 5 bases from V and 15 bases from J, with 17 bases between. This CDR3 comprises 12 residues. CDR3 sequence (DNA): TGTGCCAGCAGTAATGACGCGACAGAATGGCATTTT. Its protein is CASSNDATEWHF.

The CDR3 coding sequence is TGTGCCAGCAAAGGGGTGGGGTCTCGCACTGAAGCTTTCTTT. This encodes CASKGVGSRTEAFF. V is TRBV6-6 and J is TRBJ1-1; D is perhaps TRBD1 (5 bases). V lost 7 bases to trimming and J lost 4 bases, with 16 bases between them. Germline lookup yields CDR1 MNHNY and CDR2 SVGAGI (reference sequence). The CDR3 spans 14 residues.

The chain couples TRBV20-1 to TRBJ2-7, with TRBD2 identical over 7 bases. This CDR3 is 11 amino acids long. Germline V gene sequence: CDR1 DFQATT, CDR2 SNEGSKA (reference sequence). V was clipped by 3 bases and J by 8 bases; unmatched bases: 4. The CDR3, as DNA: TGCAGTGCTAGGGGGGGGGAAAAGCAGTACTTC. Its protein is CSARGGEKQYF.